This T cell receptor beta chain was observed in a study of control samples from healthy donors and cancer patients. Generated by immunoSEQ multiplex PCR, the TCRdb table keeps only in-frame clones and is missing some. The table records some 130,000 clones, about 90% of them present only once. This clone was seen repeatedly, ten times or more. This TCR derives from a man aged 50-60 years with head and neck cancer. Sequencing input: PBMCs.

The CDR3 here is CASSPNHLAGTFRNSPLHF. The CDR3 DNA reads as TGTGCCAGCAGCCCTAACCATTTGGCAGGGACGTTTCGGAATTCACCCCTCCACTTT. This rearrangement joins TRBV2 to TRBJ1-6; TRBD1 might be the D (5 bases). The CDR3 length is 19 residues. Per germline, CDR1 SNHLY and CDR2 FYNNEI. V shed 6 bases and J shed 7 bases, with 28 bases lying between them.